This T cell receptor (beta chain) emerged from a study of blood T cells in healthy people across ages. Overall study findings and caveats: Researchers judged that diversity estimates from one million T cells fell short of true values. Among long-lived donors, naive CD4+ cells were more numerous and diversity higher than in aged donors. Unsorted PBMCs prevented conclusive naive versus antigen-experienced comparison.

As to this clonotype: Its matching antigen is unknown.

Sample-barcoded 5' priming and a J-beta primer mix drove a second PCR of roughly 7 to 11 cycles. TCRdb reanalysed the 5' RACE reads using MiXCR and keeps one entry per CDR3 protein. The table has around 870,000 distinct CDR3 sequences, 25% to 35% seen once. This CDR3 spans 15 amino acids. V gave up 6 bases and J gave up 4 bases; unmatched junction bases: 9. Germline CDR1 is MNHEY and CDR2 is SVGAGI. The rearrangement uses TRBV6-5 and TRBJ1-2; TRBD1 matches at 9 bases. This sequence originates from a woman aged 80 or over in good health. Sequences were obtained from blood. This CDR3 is CASSSGTGRAYGYTF. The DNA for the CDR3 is TGTGCCAGCAGCTCCGGGACAGGGAGGGCCTATGGCTACACCTTC.